These T cell receptor beta chains were read from a single sample in a study of shared T cell receptors in the human thymus. Profiling relied on immunoSEQ multiplex PCR, and the TCRdb table lists in-frame clones only, not all of them. This sample has approximately 660,000 clones, with 88% found just once. This sample also belongs to another study, concerning human thymus T cells.

Sequenced: thymocytes. These receptors originate from a boy less than two years old with a congenital heart defect. The CDR3 runs from the conserved cysteine through the conserved F or W. Fields, in order: J gene, V gene, clone size, D gene, CDR3 protein, CDR3 DNA. The D gene is left open where the match is weak. Size is omitted from some rows. Given values are once, few, many or a class for expanded clones.

j_call: TRBJ2-3; v_call: TRBV9; clone_size: -; d_call: -; cdr3_aa: CASSPSPDLQDTQYF; cdr3_nt: TGTGCCAGCAGCCCCTCTCCCGACTTACAAGATACGCAGTATTTT
j_call: TRBJ1-1; v_call: TRBV7-4; clone_size: -; d_call: -; cdr3_aa: CARVQGGPGTEAFF; cdr3_nt: TGTGCCAGAGTGCAGGGAGGACCTGGGACTGAAGCTTTCTTT
j_call: TRBJ2-7; v_call: TRBV7-9; clone_size: -; d_call: -; cdr3_aa: CASSLGQGHEQYF; cdr3_nt: TGTGCCAGCAGCTTAGGACAAGGCCACGAGCAGTACTTC
j_call: TRBJ2-7; v_call: TRBV5-5; clone_size: -; d_call: -; cdr3_aa: CASSSEVVANAYEQYF; cdr3_nt: TGTGCCAGCAGTTCGGAGGTGGTGGCTAACGCTTACGAGCAGTACTTC
j_call: TRBJ1-5; v_call: TRBV27; clone_size: -; d_call: TRBD1; cdr3_aa: CASSRTGGNQPQHF; cdr3_nt: TGTGCCAGCAGTAGGACAGGGGGGAATCAGCCCCAGCATTTT
j_call: TRBJ1-1; v_call: TRBV6-5; clone_size: -; d_call: -; cdr3_aa: CASSYSRGAEAFF; cdr3_nt: TGTGCCAGCAGTTACTCCCGGGGAGCTGAAGCTTTCTTT
j_call: TRBJ2-1; v_call: TRBV27; clone_size: -; d_call: TRBD1; cdr3_aa: CASSLSHRDRGTEQFF; cdr3_nt: TGTGCCAGCAGTTTATCCCACCGGGACAGGGGCACTGAGCAGTTCTTC
j_call: TRBJ2-2; v_call: TRBV11-2; clone_size: few; d_call: -; cdr3_aa: CASSSCPQGYTGELFF; cdr3_nt: TGTGCCAGCAGCTCCTGCCCCCAGGGATACACCGGGGAGCTGTTTTTT
j_call: TRBJ1-5; v_call: TRBV6-5; clone_size: -; d_call: -; cdr3_aa: CASAPERPNQPQHF; cdr3_nt: TGTGCCAGCGCCCCTGAGCGGCCCAATCAGCCCCAGCATTTT
j_call: TRBJ2-1; v_call: TRBV7-3; clone_size: -; d_call: -; cdr3_aa: CASSPKAAGEQFF; cdr3_nt: TGTGCCAGCAGTCCCAAGGCGGCTGGTGAGCAGTTCTTC
j_call: TRBJ2-1; v_call: TRBV18; clone_size: -; d_call: TRBD2; cdr3_aa: CASSPPNPLAGFYNEQFF; cdr3_nt: TGTGCCAGCTCACCACCTAACCCACTAGCGGGGTTCTACAATGAGCAGTTCTTC
j_call: TRBJ2-3; v_call: TRBV15; clone_size: -; d_call: TRBD2; cdr3_aa: CATSRPFRAGGIGTQYF; cdr3_nt: TGTGCCACCAGCAGACCTTTCCGAGCGGGAGGGATCGGCACGCAGTATTTT
j_call: TRBJ2-1; v_call: TRBV4-3; clone_size: -; d_call: TRBD2; cdr3_aa: CASSQLAGGLYNEQFF; cdr3_nt: TGCGCCAGCAGCCAACTAGCGGGAGGGCTATACAATGAGCAGTTCTTC
j_call: TRBJ2-7; v_call: TRBV11-2; clone_size: -; d_call: TRBD2; cdr3_aa: CASSPQGLAGGGEQYF; cdr3_nt: TGTGCCAGCAGCCCGCAAGGACTAGCGGGAGGGGGGGAGCAGTACTTC
j_call: TRBJ2-3; v_call: TRBV29-1; clone_size: -; d_call: TRBD2; cdr3_aa: CSVEDGFVGWAGGMTDTQYF; cdr3_nt: TGCAGCGTTGAAGATGGATTCGTAGGTTGGGCGGGAGGGATGACAGATACGCAGTATTTT
j_call: TRBJ2-5; v_call: TRBV30; clone_size: -; d_call: -; cdr3_aa: CAWSPQGNQQETQYF; cdr3_nt: TGTGCCTGGAGCCCACAGGGAAACCAACAAGAGACCCAGTACTTC
j_call: TRBJ2-4; v_call: TRBV11-2; clone_size: -; d_call: TRBD2; cdr3_aa: CASSSTTSGLAKNIQYF; cdr3_nt: TGTGCCAGCAGCTCTACGACTAGCGGACTAGCCAAAAACATTCAGTACTTC
j_call: TRBJ1-2; v_call: TRBV6-1; clone_size: -; d_call: TRBD1; cdr3_aa: CASRPRDRDWSGYTF; cdr3_nt: TGTGCCAGCCGCCCCCGGGACAGGGATTGGAGTGGCTACACCTTC
j_call: TRBJ2-7; v_call: TRBV7-2; clone_size: -; d_call: TRBD2; cdr3_aa: CASSLAGTSGGDPLDEQYF; cdr3_nt: TGTGCCAGCAGCTTAGCTGGGACTAGCGGGGGGGACCCCCTGGACGAGCAGTACTTC
j_call: TRBJ2-7; v_call: TRBV28; clone_size: -; d_call: -; cdr3_aa: CASRWARLEDPGEQYF; cdr3_nt: TGTGCCAGCAGGTGGGCTAGACTAGAGGATCCTGGCGAGCAGTACTTC
j_call: TRBJ1-5; v_call: TRBV7-3; clone_size: -; d_call: -; cdr3_aa: CASSLWGGSQPQHF; cdr3_nt: TGTGCCAGCAGCCTGTGGGGAGGGTCCCAGCCCCAGCATTTT
j_call: TRBJ2-2; v_call: TRBV4-1; clone_size: -; d_call: TRBD2; cdr3_aa: CASSQTSSGTYPGELFF; cdr3_nt: TGCGCCAGCAGCCAGACTTCTAGCGGGACCTACCCCGGGGAGCTGTTTTTT
j_call: TRBJ2-2; v_call: TRBV7-4; clone_size: -; d_call: -; cdr3_aa: CASSLHDSRDKDTGELFF; cdr3_nt: TGTGCCAGCAGCCTCCACGACTCGCGGGATAAGGACACCGGGGAGCTGTTTTTT
j_call: TRBJ2-1; v_call: TRBV11-2; clone_size: -; d_call: TRBD1; cdr3_aa: CASRARDRVSLVF; cdr3_nt: TGTGCCAGCAGAGCCCGGGACAGGGTGTCCCTGGTCTTC
j_call: TRBJ2-1; v_call: TRBV9; clone_size: -; d_call: -; cdr3_aa: CASSGSGRSYNEQFF; cdr3_nt: TGTGCCAGCAGTGGTAGCGGCCGCTCCTACAATGAGCAGTTCTTC
j_call: TRBJ2-7; v_call: TRBV4-3; clone_size: -; d_call: -; cdr3_aa: CASSQDAPDPSSEQYF; cdr3_nt: TGCGCCAGCAGCCAAGATGCCCCTGACCCTAGCTCCGAGCAGTACTTC
j_call: TRBJ2-3; v_call: TRBV25-1; clone_size: -; d_call: TRBD2; cdr3_aa: CASTPSGRAGDTQYF; cdr3_nt: TGTGCCAGCACCCCGAGCGGGAGGGCCGGGGATACGCAGTATTTT
j_call: TRBJ2-1; v_call: TRBV2; clone_size: once; d_call: -; cdr3_aa: CASSEEEVSDSYNEQFF; cdr3_nt: TGTGCCAGCAGTGAAGAGGAGGTCAGCGACTCCTACAATGAGCAGTTCTTC
j_call: TRBJ1-3; v_call: TRBV7-9; clone_size: few; d_call: -; cdr3_aa: CASSLSGVSSGNTIYF; cdr3_nt: TGTGCCAGCAGCTTATCAGGGGTCAGCTCTGGAAACACCATATATTTT
j_call: TRBJ2-5; v_call: TRBV27; clone_size: -; d_call: TRBD2; cdr3_aa: CASSLATSGAETQYF; cdr3_nt: TGTGCCAGCAGTTTAGCGACTAGCGGGGCAGAGACCCAGTACTTC
j_call: TRBJ2-7; v_call: TRBV14; clone_size: -; d_call: TRBD2; cdr3_aa: CASSQDVEVGLAGAVGEQYF; cdr3_nt: TGTGCCAGCAGCCAAGATGTGGAGGTTGGGCTAGCGGGAGCGGTGGGCGAGCAGTACTTC
j_call: TRBJ2-5; v_call: TRBV25-1; clone_size: -; d_call: -; cdr3_aa: CASSEYKETQYF; cdr3_nt: TGTGCCAGCAGTGAATATAAAGAGACCCAGTACTTC
j_call: TRBJ2-1; v_call: TRBV4-2; clone_size: -; d_call: TRBD2; cdr3_aa: CASSQGSASGTEQFF; cdr3_nt: TGTGCCAGCAGCCAAGGGAGTGCTAGCGGGACCGAGCAGTTCTTC
j_call: TRBJ2-5; v_call: TRBV28; clone_size: -; d_call: TRBD1; cdr3_aa: CASSPPGQGLETQYF; cdr3_nt: TGTGCCAGCAGTCCTCCGGGACAGGGGTTAGAGACCCAGTACTTC
j_call: TRBJ2-5; v_call: TRBV10-2; clone_size: -; d_call: TRBD2; cdr3_aa: CASSERPRLAEFQETQYF; cdr3_nt: TGCGCCAGCAGTGAGAGACCCCGACTAGCGGAATTCCAAGAGACCCAGTACTTC
j_call: TRBJ2-1; v_call: TRBV11-2; clone_size: -; d_call: TRBD2; cdr3_aa: CASRSSGRLDEQFF; cdr3_nt: TGTGCCAGCCGCTCTAGCGGGAGGCTAGATGAGCAGTTCTTC
j_call: TRBJ2-1; v_call: TRBV27; clone_size: -; d_call: -; cdr3_aa: CASSLRIGLAGNEQFF; cdr3_nt: TGTGCCAGCAGTTTAAGAATCGGATTAGCCGGGAATGAGCAGTTCTTC
j_call: TRBJ2-7; v_call: TRBV6-1; clone_size: -; d_call: TRBD1; cdr3_aa: CASMEGTGNEQYF; cdr3_nt: TGTGCCAGCATGGAAGGGACAGGGAACGAGCAGTACTTC
j_call: TRBJ1-1; v_call: TRBV10-2; clone_size: -; d_call: -; cdr3_aa: CASSESHPPPVNTEAFF; cdr3_nt: TGCGCCAGCAGTGAGTCCCATCCCCCCCCGGTGAACACTGAAGCTTTCTTT
j_call: TRBJ2-1; v_call: TRBV27; clone_size: -; d_call: TRBD2; cdr3_aa: CASSASETSGPNEQFF; cdr3_nt: TGTGCCAGCAGTGCCTCGGAGACTAGCGGGCCCAATGAGCAGTTCTTC
j_call: TRBJ1-4; v_call: TRBV14; clone_size: -; d_call: TRBD1; cdr3_aa: CASSQEGGGQAATNEKLFF; cdr3_nt: TGTGCCAGCAGCCAAGAAGGGGGTGGACAGGCCGCAACTAATGAAAAACTGTTTTTT
j_call: TRBJ1-2; v_call: TRBV11-2; clone_size: -; d_call: TRBD1; cdr3_aa: CASSLGQGSSYGYTF; cdr3_nt: TGTGCCAGCAGCCTTGGACAGGGAAGTAGCTATGGCTACACCTTC
j_call: TRBJ2-7; v_call: TRBV7-9; clone_size: -; d_call: TRBD1; cdr3_aa: CASSLGYHRGHASYEQYF; cdr3_nt: TGTGCCAGCAGCTTAGGGTACCACAGGGGGCATGCCTCCTACGAGCAGTACTTC
j_call: TRBJ1-2; v_call: TRBV19; clone_size: -; d_call: TRBD1; cdr3_aa: CASSISGTGGPIKDGYTF; cdr3_nt: TGTGCCAGTAGTATAAGTGGGACAGGGGGTCCGATCAAGGATGGCTACACCTTC
j_call: TRBJ2-7; v_call: TRBV29-1; clone_size: -; d_call: TRBD2; cdr3_aa: CSARTSGGYEQYF; cdr3_nt: TGCAGCGCCCGGACTAGCGGGGGGTACGAGCAGTACTTC